This T cell receptor beta chain was retrieved from a study of blood T cell dynamics during melanoma immunotherapy. Whole-study context: Patients with metastatic melanoma got pembrolizumab or nivolumab-ipilimumab as first-line care. The study, taken as a whole, reports: At W3, later disease-control patients showed bifurcated PBMC repertoire changes, unlike progressors. Whether repertoire-driving clones were melanoma-specific could not be determined.

Indicated time point: week 3, after first cycle of checkpoint inhibitor. On this clone: Its antigen remains unknown.

Trimming left V 5 bases short and J 10 bases short, with 12 bases between. Germline CDR1 and CDR2: MDHEN and SYDVKM. This CDR3 region has 13 residues. Each bulk PBMC sample had approximately 400 ng DNA loaded. The assay was immunoSEQ multiplex PCR, and TCRdb's table has in-frame clones only and misses some. Here the sample spans 15,000 or so clones, 70% to 90% being singletons. The clonotype was recovered from a human donor with melanoma. This specimen was blood, taken from a patient treated with checkpoint blockade. The chain uses TRBV28 and TRBJ1-6, with D tentatively TRBD1 (5 bases). CDR3 in DNA: TGTGCCAGCAGTGGGGGGGGGTTCTCACCCCTCCACTTT. It is translated as CASSGGGFSPLHF.